Here is one TCR beta chain with its context. The data are from a study of CD8 T cells in Susac syndrome. After extraction with the RNeasy kit, roughly 0.5 to 1 ug of the RNA was reverse transcribed using random hexamers. TCRdb itself ran the immunoSEQ multiplex PCR reads through MiXCR, one entry per CDR3 protein. The sample lists roughly 300,000 distinct CDR3 sequences, about 88% occurring once. The sample taken for sequencing was CD8+ T cells from PBMCs. This receptor was taken from a human donor with multiple sclerosis.

This chain's CDR3 is CASSLGSPSGSYEQYF. CDR3 nucleotide sequence: TGTGCCAGCAGTTTAGGATCGCCTAGCGGGAGCTACGAGCAGTACTTC. The V call is TRBV27, the J call TRBJ2-7, with 10 bases aligning to TRBD2. Trimming cost V 2 bases and J 3 bases; bases outside gene matches: 7. The V gene's germline CDR1 is MNHEY and CDR2 SMNVEV (reference sequence). The CDR3 has 16 amino acids.